This entry lists 9 T cell receptor beta chains sequenced from one sample in a study of T-cell memory formation after mild COVID-19. One entry per CDR3 protein, called by TCRdb with MiXCR from the 5' RACE reads. The repertoire holds under 650,000 distinct CDR3 sequences, with approximately 18% as singletons. Source material: PBMCs or a T cell subset sorted from them (not recorded which). Receptor source: an adult woman who had mild COVID-19 (a few samples of this study predate the infection). Cell type and time point are not known.

This clonotype has just a few counts. In DNA form, the CDR3 reads TGCAGTGCCGACGGACAGGGGAGTTACGGGGAGCTGTTTTTT. As protein: CSADGQGSYGELFF. V usage is TRBV20-1 and J usage is TRBJ2-2; 9 nucleotides line up with TRBD1. Germline CDR1 and CDR2: DFQATT and SNEGSKA (reference sequence). With 6 bases clipped from V and 7 bases from J, the junction kept 9 bases outside the gene matches. This CDR3 has 14 residues.

J is TRBJ2-1 and V is TRBV27, with TRBD1 matching 9 bases. The CDR3 is 15 amino acids. Germline V gene sequence: CDR1 MNHEY, CDR2 SMNVEV (reference sequence). J lost 8 bases, V lost 6 bases, and 11 bases had no gene match. Here the CDR3 DNA reads TGTGCCAGCAGACCAATCCGGGACAGGGTGTATGAGCAGTTCTTC. Amino acid sequence: CASRPIRDRVYEQFF.

This chain links TRBV6-5 with TRBJ2-1; 8 bases match TRBD2. The CDR3 is 16 residues long. V shed 2 bases, J shed 0 bases, and the junction held 3 bases outside the gene matches. Germline CDR1 reads MNHEY; CDR2 reads SVGAGI. CDR3 sequence (DNA): TGTGCCAGCAGTTACGAAGGACTAGCCTCCTACAATGAGCAGTTCTTC. It codes for CASSYEGLASYNEQFF.

This clonotype was detected a few times. The rearrangement joins TRBV12-3 or TRBV12-4 to TRBJ2-1; 10 bases align to TRBD2. The CDR3 runs to 17 residues. Unmatched junction bases numbered 8, after V lost 6 bases and J lost 0 bases. CDR3 protein: CASRALAGDISYNEQFF. The CDR3 bases are TGTGCCAGCAGGGCTCTAGCGGGGGATATCTCCTACAATGAGCAGTTCTTC.

The rearrangement uses TRBV6-5 and TRBJ2-1; 11 bases agree with TRBD2. The CDR3 loop spans 15 amino acids. The trim removed 2 bases at V and 6 bases at J, leaving 3 bases unmatched. CDR1 and CDR2 from the germline V gene are MNHEY and SVGAGI. CDR3 protein: CASSYGTSGINEQFF. DNA of the CDR3: TGTGCCAGCAGTTACGGGACTAGCGGAATCAATGAGCAGTTCTTC.

The gene calls are TRBV6-6 and TRBJ2-1; 7 bases map to TRBD2. J gave up 8 bases and V 1 base, and 2 bases lay outside the gene matches. CDR1 MNHNY and CDR2 SVGAGI come from the germline V gene (reference sequence). The CDR3 is made up of 13 amino acids. CDR3 residues: CASSYLGGDEQFF. CDR3 coding DNA: TGTGCCAGCAGTTACTTGGGGGGGGATGAGCAGTTCTTC.

This clonotype occurred a few times. The chain links TRBV12-3 or TRBV12-4 to TRBJ2-7, with D possibly TRBD1 on 5 matching bases. Trimming pared 1 base from V and 2 bases from J, leaving 9 bases between. The CDR3 runs 14 residues. CDR3 in DNA: TGTGCCAGCAGTTTAGTGAACAGGCCCTACGAGCAGTACTTC. Amino acids: CASSLVNRPYEQYF.

The chain combines TRBV6-6 with TRBJ2-1; 7 bases align to TRBD2. The V and J ends lost 7 bases and 4 bases, in that order; junction bases with no gene match: 10. This CDR3 comprises 15 residues. Germline values: CDR1 MNHNY, CDR2 SVGAGI (reference sequence). CDR3 amino acids: CASKSGAAGYNEQFF. CDR3 sequence (DNA): TGTGCCAGCAAGTCGGGAGCAGCGGGGTACAATGAGCAGTTCTTC.

The chain has TRBV4-2 and TRBJ2-7; 12 positions agree with TRBD2. The CDR3 is 16 amino acids. The germline CDR1 and CDR2 sequences are LGHNA and YNFKEQ. The trim removed 4 bases at V and 4 bases at J, leaving 8 bases unmatched. This CDR3 reads CASSLTGLAGRYEQYF. CDR3 sequence (DNA): TGTGCCAGCAGCCTCACCGGACTAGCGGGAAGATACGAGCAGTACTTC.